Here is one T cell receptor beta chain with its context. Its antigen is currently unknown. This sample was included in a study of early T cells in non-severe SARS-CoV-2 infection. Overall study context: Unsorted whole-blood RNA was sequenced in bulk, leaving chains unpaired. Findings and limits, study-wide: Comparison of clonotypes with VDJdb favored anti-spike CD8 responses while missing private and CD4 specificities.

This CDR3 has 17 amino acids. J lost 2 bases, V lost 6 bases, and 14 bases had no gene match. Each cDNA molecule carried a unique molecular identifier. TCRdb used MiXCR to reprocess the 5' RACE reads, holding one entry per CDR3 protein. The sample carries 66,000 or so distinct CDR3 sequences, 13% recorded once. This receptor was identified in an adult who was a healthcare worker with PCR-confirmed SARS-CoV-2 infection or an uninfected control (not recorded which). The V call is TRBV12-3 or TRBV12-4, the J call TRBJ1-2; 8 nucleotides match TRBD1. Sequences were obtained from whole blood. CDR3 in amino acids: CASRPRTGRIGNYGYTF. The CDR3 DNA sequence: TGTGCCAGCAGACCTAGGACAGGGCGGATTGGAAACTATGGCTACACCTTC.